Given below is one TCR beta chain in context. Its specificity is not known. This sample is drawn from a study of shared clonotypes between healthy human individuals. Regarding the study as a whole: Deeper or shallower sequencing was expected to change how clonotypes are shared among donors. Only blood was sampled, and tissue TCR repertoires likely differ from blood ones.

Here immunoSEQ multiplex PCR was the method, and the copy in TCRdb shows in-frame clones only, minus some. The table lists 600,000 or so clones, roughly 98% of them singletons. This CDR3 has 13 amino acids. Trimming pared 3 bases from V and 1 base from J, leaving 10 bases between. CDR1 and CDR2 from the germline V gene are SQVTM and ANQGSEA. Terminally differentiated effector memory CD45RA+ cells were excluded by CCR7 positive selection of CD45RO-negative cells. The rearrangement links TRBV29-1 to TRBJ2-7; D might be TRBD2 (6 bases). Sequenced sample: naive CD8+ T cells sorted from blood. The clonotype was recovered from a man younger than 40 in good health. This CDR3 reads CSVDAGRSYEQYF. Here the CDR3 DNA reads TGCAGCGTTGACGCAGGGAGGTCCTACGAGCAGTACTTC.